This entry lists 3 T cell receptor beta chains sequenced from one sample in a study of T cells in Graves' hyperthyroidism and ophthalmopathy. The TCR beta CDR3 regions underwent amplification using RNA transcripts as the source. TCR CDR3 underwent first-round RT-PCR with the HTBI primer set. TCRdb re-called the multiplex PCR reads through MiXCR, storing one row per CDR3 protein. Counted here are 500,000 or so distinct CDR3 sequences, roughly 18% occurring once; the ten biggest clones make up 15% to 20%. The specimen sequenced was blood. These receptors originate from a woman aged 18-29 years with Graves' ophthalmopathy.

The rearrangement joins TRBV6-1 to TRBJ2-2; D is perhaps TRBD1 or TRBD2 (6 bases each). Trimming pared 6 bases from V and 6 bases from J, leaving 11 bases between. The CDR3 spans 13 residues. Germline lookup yields CDR1 MNHNS and CDR2 SASEGT. The CDR3 is CASSKRGAGELFF. CDR3 nucleotides: TGTGCCAGCAGCAAAAGGGGGGCCGGGGAGCTGTTTTTT.

This chain links TRBV20-1 with TRBJ1-5; D remains ambiguous. The CDR3 contains 12 residues. Germline CDR1 reads DFQATT; CDR2 reads SNEGSKA (reference sequence). Trimming removed 3 bases from V and 5 bases from J, with 8 bases in between. The CDR3 DNA reads as TGCAGTGCTAGGATTGTTGATCAGCCCCAGCATTTT. Protein sequence: CSARIVDQPQHF.

This clonotype has at least ten counts. CDR3 nucleotide sequence: TGTGCCAGCAGCCTAGTGGCTGACAAGGCTGAAGCTTTCTTT. This sequence encodes CASSLVADKAEAFF. The chain uses TRBV11-2 and TRBJ1-1; D is unclear. The CDR3 is 14 amino acids. Per germline, CDR1 SGHAT and CDR2 FQNNGV. The germline V and J ends were trimmed by 5 bases and 6 bases, with 16 bases remaining between them.